This record looks at one TCR beta chain sequence and its context. V gave up 6 bases and J gave up 9 bases; unmatched junction bases: 7. CDR1 MNHEY and CDR2 SVGAGI come from the germline V gene. The CDR3 sequence is 14 residues long. Vbeta (60) and Jbeta (13) primers were used in the PCR. Assay: immunoSEQ multiplex PCR; the TCRdb copy retains only in-frame clones and omits some. The sample holds approximately 130,000 clones; over 65% are singletons and the top ten take roughly 5.9%. The data originate from a study of cytomegalovirus exposure and HLA in healthy donors. This receptor was obtained from a woman aged 40 to 49 in good health and CMV-seronegative. Sequences were obtained from PBMCs. The chain links TRBV6-5 to TRBJ2-3; TRBD2 aligns across 12 bases. For the CDR3, the DNA is TGTGCCAGCAGGGAACTAGCGGGAGGCGCCACGCAGTATTTT. It encodes CASRELAGGATQYF.